This T cell receptor beta chain comes out of a study of shared clonotypes between healthy human individuals. Overall study context: The cohort comprised a couple of women and a few men. Their ages spanned 18 to 49 years. Per donor, CD8 memory used one plate, CD8 naive used two, CD4 memory used three and CD4 naive used three.

Turning to this clone: Its matching antigen is unknown.

An assay was performed, and its level was deep. Some clones are missing from TCRdb's copy, which holds only in-frame ones; the method was immunoSEQ multiplex PCR. The data show some 1.5 million clones, about 98% seen once. Whole-study results and caveats: The diversity represented, both genetic and in exposure history, was limited by few donors.

V was pared by 0 bases and J by 7 bases, with 5 bases of the junction left unmatched. Germline-derived CDR1 and CDR2 are SGHAT and FQNNGV. The CDR3 has 16 residues. This receptor was taken from a man between 25 and 39 years old in good health. The rearrangement uses TRBV11-2 and TRBJ2-2; TRBD2 matches 10 bases. Material: naive CD4+ T cells sorted from blood. Subset defined: CD45RA+ positively selected. CDR3 sequence reads: CASSLDTSGMGGELFF. For the CDR3, the DNA is TGTGCCAGCAGCTTAGATACTAGCGGGATGGGCGGGGAGCTGTTTTTT.